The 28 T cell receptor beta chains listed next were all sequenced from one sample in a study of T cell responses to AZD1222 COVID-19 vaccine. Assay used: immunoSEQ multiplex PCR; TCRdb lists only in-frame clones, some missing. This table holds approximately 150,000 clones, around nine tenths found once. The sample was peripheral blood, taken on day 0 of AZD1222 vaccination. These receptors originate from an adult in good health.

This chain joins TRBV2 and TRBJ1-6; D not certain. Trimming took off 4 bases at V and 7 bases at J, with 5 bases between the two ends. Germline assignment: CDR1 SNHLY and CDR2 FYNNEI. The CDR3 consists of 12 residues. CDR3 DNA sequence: TGTGCCAGCAGTGCATGGAATTCACCCCTCCACTTT. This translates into CASSAWNSPLHF.

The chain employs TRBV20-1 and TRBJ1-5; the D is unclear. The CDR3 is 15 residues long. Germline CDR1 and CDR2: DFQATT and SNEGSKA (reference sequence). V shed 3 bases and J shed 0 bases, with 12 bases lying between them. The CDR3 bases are TGCAGTGCTAGTTCGGGTACGAATAGCAATCAGCCCCAGCATTTT. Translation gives CSASSGTNSNQPQHF.

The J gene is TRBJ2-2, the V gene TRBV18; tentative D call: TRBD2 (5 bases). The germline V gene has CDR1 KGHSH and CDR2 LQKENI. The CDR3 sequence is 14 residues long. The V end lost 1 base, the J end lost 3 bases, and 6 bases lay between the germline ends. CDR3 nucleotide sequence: TGTGCCAGCTCACCACTGGGAGACACCGGGGAGCTGTTTTTT. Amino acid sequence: CASSPLGDTGELFF.

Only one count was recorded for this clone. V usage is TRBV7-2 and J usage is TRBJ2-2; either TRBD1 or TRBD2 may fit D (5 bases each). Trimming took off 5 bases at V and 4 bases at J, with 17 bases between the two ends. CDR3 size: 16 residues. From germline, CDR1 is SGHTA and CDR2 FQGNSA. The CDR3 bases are TGTGCCAGCAGCCTCACCGGGACGACGGTCACCGGGGAGCTGTTTTTT. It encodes CASSLTGTTVTGELFF.

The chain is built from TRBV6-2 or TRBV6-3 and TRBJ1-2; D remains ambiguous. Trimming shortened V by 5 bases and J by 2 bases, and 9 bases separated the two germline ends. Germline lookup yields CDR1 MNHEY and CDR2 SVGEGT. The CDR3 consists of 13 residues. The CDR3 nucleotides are TGTGCCAGCAGTATCACGACCAACTATGGCTACACCTTC. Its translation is CASSITTNYGYTF.

The CDR3 reads CATSGGAPHLEQFF. In DNA form, the CDR3 reads TGTGCCACCAGTGGAGGGGCCCCACACCTTGAGCAGTTCTTC. This chain links TRBV24-1 with TRBJ2-1; tentatively, D is TRBD1 or TRBD2 (5 bases each). CDR3 size: 14 residues. The germline V gene encodes CDR1 KGHDR and CDR2 SFDVKD. Trimming took 5 bases from V and 9 from J, leaving 16 bases between them.

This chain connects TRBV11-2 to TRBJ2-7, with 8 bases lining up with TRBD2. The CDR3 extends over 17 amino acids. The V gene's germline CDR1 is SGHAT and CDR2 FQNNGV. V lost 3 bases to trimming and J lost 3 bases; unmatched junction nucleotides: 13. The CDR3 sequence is CASSLQITGTSDYEQYF. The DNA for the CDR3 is TGTGCCAGCAGCTTGCAAATCACCGGGACTAGTGACTACGAGCAGTACTTC.

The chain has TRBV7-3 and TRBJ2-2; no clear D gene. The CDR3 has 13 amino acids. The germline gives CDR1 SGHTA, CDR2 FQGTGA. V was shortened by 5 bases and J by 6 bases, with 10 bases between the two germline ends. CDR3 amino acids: CASSPPGSGELFF. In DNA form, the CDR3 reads TGTGCCAGCAGCCCCCCTGGTTCCGGGGAGCTGTTTTTT.

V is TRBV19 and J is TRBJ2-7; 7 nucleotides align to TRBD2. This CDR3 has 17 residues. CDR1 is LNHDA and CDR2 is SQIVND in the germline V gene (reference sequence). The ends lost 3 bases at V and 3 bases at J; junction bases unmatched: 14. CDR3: CASSIGLLASPNYEQYF. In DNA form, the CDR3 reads TGTGCCAGTAGTATTGGGTTACTAGCGAGCCCGAACTACGAGCAGTACTTC. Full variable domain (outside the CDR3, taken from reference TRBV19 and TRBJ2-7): DGGITQSPKYLFRKEGQNVTLSCEQNLNHDAMYWYRQDPGQGLRLIYYSQIVNDFQKGDIAEGYSVSREKKESFPLTVTSAQKNPTAFYLCASSIGLLASPNYEQYFGPGTRLTVT.

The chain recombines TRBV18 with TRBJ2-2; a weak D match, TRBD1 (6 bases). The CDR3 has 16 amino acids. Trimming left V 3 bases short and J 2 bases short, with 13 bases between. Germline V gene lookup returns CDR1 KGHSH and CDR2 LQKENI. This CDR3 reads CASSPIGTTNTGELFF. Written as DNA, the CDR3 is TGTGCCAGCTCACCCATCGGGACAACCAACACCGGGGAGCTGTTTTTT. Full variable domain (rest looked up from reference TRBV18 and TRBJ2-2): NAGVMQNPRHLVRRRGQEARLRCSPMKGHSHVYWYRQLPEEGLKFMVYLQKENIIDESGMPKERFSAEFPKEGPSILRIQQVVRGDSAAYFCASSPIGTTNTGELFFGEGSRLTVL.

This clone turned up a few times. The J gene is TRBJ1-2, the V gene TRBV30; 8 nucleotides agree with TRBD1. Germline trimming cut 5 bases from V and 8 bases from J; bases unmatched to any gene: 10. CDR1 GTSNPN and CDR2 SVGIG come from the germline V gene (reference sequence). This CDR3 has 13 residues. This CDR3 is CAWGRTGTRGYTF. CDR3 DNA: TGTGCCTGGGGACGGACAGGGACGCGAGGCTACACCTTC.

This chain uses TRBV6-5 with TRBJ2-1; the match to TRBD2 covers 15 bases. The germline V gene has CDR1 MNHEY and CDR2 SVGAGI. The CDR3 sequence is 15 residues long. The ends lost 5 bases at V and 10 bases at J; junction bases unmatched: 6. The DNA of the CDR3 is TGTGCCAGCAGTCGGACTAGCGGGGGGGCCAGGGAGCAGTTCTTC. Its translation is CASSRTSGGAREQFF.

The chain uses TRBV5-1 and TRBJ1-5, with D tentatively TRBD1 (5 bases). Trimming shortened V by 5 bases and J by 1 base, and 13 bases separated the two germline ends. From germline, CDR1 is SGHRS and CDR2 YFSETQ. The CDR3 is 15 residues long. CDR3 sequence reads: CASRVGGGSNQPQHF. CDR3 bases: TGCGCCAGCAGAGTCGGGGGAGGAAGCAATCAGCCCCAGCATTTT.

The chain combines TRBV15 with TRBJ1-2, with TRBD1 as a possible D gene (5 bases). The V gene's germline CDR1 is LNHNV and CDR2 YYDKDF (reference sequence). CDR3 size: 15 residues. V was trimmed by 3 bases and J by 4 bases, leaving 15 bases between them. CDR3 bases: TGTGCCACCAGCAGCCCGATCGGGGGGTCCTATGGCTACACCTTC. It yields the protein CATSSPIGGSYGYTF.

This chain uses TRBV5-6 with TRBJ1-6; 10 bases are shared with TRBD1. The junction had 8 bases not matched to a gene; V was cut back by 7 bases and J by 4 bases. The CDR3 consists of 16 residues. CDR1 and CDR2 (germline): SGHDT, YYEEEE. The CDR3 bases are TGTGCCAGCCGAATCCGGACAGGGGGGTATAATTCACCCCTCCACTTT. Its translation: CASRIRTGGYNSPLHF.

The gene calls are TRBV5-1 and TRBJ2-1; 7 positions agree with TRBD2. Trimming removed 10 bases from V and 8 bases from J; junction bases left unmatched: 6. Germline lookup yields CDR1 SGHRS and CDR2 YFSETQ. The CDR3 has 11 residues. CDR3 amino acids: CAWEGWDEQFF. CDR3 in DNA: TGCGCCTGGGAGGGTTGGGATGAGCAGTTCTTC. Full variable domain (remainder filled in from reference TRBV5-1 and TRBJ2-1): KAGVTQTPRYLIKTRGQQVTLSCSPISGHRSVSWYQQTPGQGLQFLFEYFSETQRNKGNFPGRFSGRQFSNSRSEMNVSTLELGDSALYLCAWEGWDEQFFGPGTRLTVL.

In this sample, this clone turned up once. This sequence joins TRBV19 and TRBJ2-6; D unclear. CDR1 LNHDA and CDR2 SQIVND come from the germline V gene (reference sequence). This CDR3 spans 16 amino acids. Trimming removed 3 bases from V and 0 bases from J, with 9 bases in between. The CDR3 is CASSMGFFSGANVLTF. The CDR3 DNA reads TGTGCCAGTAGTATGGGTTTCTTCTCTGGGGCCAACGTCCTGACTTTC.

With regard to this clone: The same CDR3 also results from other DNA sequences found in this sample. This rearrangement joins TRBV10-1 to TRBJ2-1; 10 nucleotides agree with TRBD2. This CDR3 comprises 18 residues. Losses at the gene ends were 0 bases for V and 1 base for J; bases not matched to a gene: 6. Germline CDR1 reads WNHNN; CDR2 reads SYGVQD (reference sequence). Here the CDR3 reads CASSESGAGGVSYNEQFF. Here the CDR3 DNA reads TGCGCCAGCAGTGAGTCGGGAGCGGGAGGGGTGTCCTACAATGAGCAGTTCTTC.

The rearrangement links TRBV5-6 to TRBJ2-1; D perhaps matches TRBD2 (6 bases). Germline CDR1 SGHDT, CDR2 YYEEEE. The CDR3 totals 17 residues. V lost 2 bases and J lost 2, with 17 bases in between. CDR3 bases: TGTGCCAGCAGCTTTGGGGTACTAGGAGGGGCCTACAATGAGCAGTTCTTC. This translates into CASSFGVLGGAYNEQFF.

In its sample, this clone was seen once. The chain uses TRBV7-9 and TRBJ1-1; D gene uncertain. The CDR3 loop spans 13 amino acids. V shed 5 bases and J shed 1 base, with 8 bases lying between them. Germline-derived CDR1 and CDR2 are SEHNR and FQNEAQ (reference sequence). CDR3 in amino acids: CASSPSGNTEAFF. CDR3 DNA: TGTGCCAGCAGCCCCTCAGGGAACACTGAAGCTTTCTTT.

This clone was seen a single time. Here the CDR3 reads CASRAGGPVGELFF. CDR3 bases: TGTGCCAGCAGAGCAGGCGGGCCAGTCGGGGAGCTGTTTTTT. The chain couples TRBV7-3 to TRBJ2-2; D is perhaps TRBD2 (5 bases). Germline values: CDR1 SGHTA, CDR2 FQGTGA. V lost 6 bases, J lost 7 bases, and 15 bases lay in between. The CDR3 runs to 14 residues.

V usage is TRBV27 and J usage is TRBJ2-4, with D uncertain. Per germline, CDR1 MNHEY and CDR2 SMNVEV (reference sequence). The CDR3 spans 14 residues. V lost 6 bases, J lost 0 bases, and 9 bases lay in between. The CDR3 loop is CASRPALAKNIQYF. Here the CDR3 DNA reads TGTGCCAGCAGACCGGCGCTAGCCAAAAACATTCAGTACTTC.

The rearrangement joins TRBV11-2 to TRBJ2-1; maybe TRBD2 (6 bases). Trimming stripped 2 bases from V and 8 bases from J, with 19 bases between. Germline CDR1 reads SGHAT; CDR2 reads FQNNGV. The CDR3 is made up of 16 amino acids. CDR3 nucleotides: TGTGCCAGCAGCTTATGGGGGATTCAGGGAGGCCATGAGCAGTTCTTC. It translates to CASSLWGIQGGHEQFF.

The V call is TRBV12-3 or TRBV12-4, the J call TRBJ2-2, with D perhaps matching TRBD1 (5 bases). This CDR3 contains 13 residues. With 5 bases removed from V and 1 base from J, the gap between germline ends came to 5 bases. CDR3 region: CASSGQNTGELFF. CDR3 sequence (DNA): TGTGCCAGCAGTGGACAGAACACCGGGGAGCTGTTTTTT.

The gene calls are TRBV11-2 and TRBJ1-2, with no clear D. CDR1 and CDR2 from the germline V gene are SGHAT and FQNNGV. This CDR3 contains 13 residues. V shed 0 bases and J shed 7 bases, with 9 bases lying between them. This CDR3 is CASSLDRISGYTF. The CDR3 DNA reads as TGTGCCAGCAGCTTAGACAGGATATCTGGCTACACCTTC. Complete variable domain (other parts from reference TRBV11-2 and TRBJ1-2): EAGVAQSPRYKIIEKRQSVAFWCNPISGHATLYWYQQILGQGPKLLIQFQNNGVVDDSQLPKDRFSAERLKGVDSTLKIQPAKLEDSAVYLCASSLDRISGYTFGSGTRLTVV.

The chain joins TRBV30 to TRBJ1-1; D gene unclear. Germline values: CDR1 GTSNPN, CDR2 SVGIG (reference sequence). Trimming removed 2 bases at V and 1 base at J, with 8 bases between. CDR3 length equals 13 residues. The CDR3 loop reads CAWSLYRNTEAFF. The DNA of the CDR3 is TGTGCCTGGAGTCTCTATCGGAACACTGAAGCTTTCTTT.

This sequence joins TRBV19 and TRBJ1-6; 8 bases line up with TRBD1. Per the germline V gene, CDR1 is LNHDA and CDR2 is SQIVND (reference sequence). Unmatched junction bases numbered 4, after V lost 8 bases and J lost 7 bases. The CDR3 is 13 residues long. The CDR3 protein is CASGDRSNSPLHF. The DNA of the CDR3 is TGTGCCAGTGGGGACAGGAGCAATTCACCCCTCCACTTT.

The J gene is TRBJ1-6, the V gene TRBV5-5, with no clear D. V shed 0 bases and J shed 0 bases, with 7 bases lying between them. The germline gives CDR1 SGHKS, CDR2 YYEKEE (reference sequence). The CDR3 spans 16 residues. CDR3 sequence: CASSLVGSSYNSPLHF. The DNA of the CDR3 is TGTGCCAGCAGCTTGGTAGGGAGCTCCTATAATTCACCCCTCCACTTT.